This TCR beta chain was sequenced in a study of blood T cell repertoires in COVID-19. The wider study: Samples came from the United States, Italy and Spain, spanning acute and convalescent COVID-19.

CDR3 length: 13 residues. The V and J ends lost 4 bases and 6 bases respectively, with 11 bases between them. Germline V gene data show CDR1 as SGHRS and CDR2 as YFSETQ. Per the authors' pipeline: Using reference gene primer amplification, nucleated cell counts were estimated. Measured with immunoSEQ multiplex PCR; TCRdb has only the in-frame clones, and not every one. Clone size and V and J calls were adopted from that table, with D and trimming inferred from the DNA. The sample comprises more than 85,000 clones, 65% to 90% of which are singletons, and around 4.5% rests with the top ten. The rearrangement uses TRBV5-1 and TRBJ1-5; D not resolved. The receptor's source is a man between 45 and 60 years old with acute or convalescent COVID-19. Sequencing was carried out using peripheral blood. This chain's CDR3 is CASSPKSGQPQHF. The CDR3 bases are TGCGCCAGCAGCCCTAAGAGCGGTCAGCCCCAGCATTTT. The whole variable domain, filled in from reference TRBV5-1 and TRBJ1-5, reads KAGVTQTPRYLIKTRGQQVTLSCSPISGHRSVSWYQQTPGQGLQFLFEYFSETQRNKGNFPGRFSGRQFSNSRSEMNVSTLELGDSALYLCASSPKSGQPQHFGDGTRLSIL.